This T cell receptor beta chain was observed in a study of blood T cell repertoires in COVID-19. On the study more broadly: Some COVID-19 samples were acute and others convalescent; all came from the United States, Italy and Spain. Nucleic acid was either cDNA or gDNA, and it came from T cells, B-cell-depleted T cells, or PBMCs.

The V gene's germline CDR1 is SGHRS and CDR2 YFSETQ. The CDR3 contains 15 residues. The V end was cut by 1 base, the J end by 4 bases, with 12 bases between. Method: immunoSEQ multiplex PCR; TCRdb's copy keeps in-frame clones and lacks some. The data hold some 70,000 clones, with approximately 80% observed a single time. The rearrangement uses TRBV5-1 and TRBJ2-1; perhaps TRBD2 as D (6 bases). The receptor's source is a human donor in a cohort sampled during active COVID-19. Source material: peripheral blood. Here the CDR3 DNA reads TGCGCCAGCAGCTTGAGCCGGGACTCTTACAATGAGCAGTTCTTC. Protein sequence: CASSLSRDSYNEQFF.